The clone carrying this T cell receptor beta chain was detected many times. Its antigen is as yet unknown. MiXCR was run by TCRdb on the multiplex PCR reads, yielding one entry per CDR3 protein. The sample comprises about 270,000 distinct CDR3 sequences, around 31% of which are singletons, and around 1.1% rests with the top ten. The record originates from a study of breast tumors, draining lymph nodes, adjacent tissues. General observations from the study: Tumors had less TCR diversity than lymph nodes, more than nontumor tissue.

CDR1 and CDR2 (germline): MGHRA, YSYEKL. V was clipped by 0 bases and J by 1 base, with 19 bases between them. The CDR3 consists of 19 residues. Samples came from axillary lymph nodes draining the breast cancer. The source of this sequence is a female donor with breast cancer. Some clones in this sample may be carry-over from other donors' samples. Sequencing used axillary lymph node tissue. The V gene is TRBV4-1, the J gene TRBJ1-5, with a tentative D call TRBD1 (5 bases). CDR3 amino acids: CASSQDLWGGVKSNQPQHF. The CDR3 bases are TGCGCCAGCAGCCAAGATTTGTGGGGCGGGGTCAAGAGCAATCAGCCCCAGCATTTT.